Included here is one T cell receptor (beta chain) sequence, with context. TCRdb keeps only in-frame clones here, not all; method: immunoSEQ multiplex PCR. The table has some 85,000 clones, 80% seen once. CDR1 and CDR2 (germline): SGHTA, FQGNSA. V was pared by 1 base and J by 3 bases, with 9 bases between. CDR3 length: 14 residues. The data were obtained in a study of blood T cell repertoires in COVID-19. For the study at large: Samples of COVID-19 (acute and convalescent) were obtained from the United States, Italy and Spain.

This chain uses TRBV7-2 with TRBJ2-5; D is perhaps TRBD1 (5 bases). The sample was peripheral blood. This receptor was obtained from a woman aged 80 or older with acute or convalescent COVID-19. CDR3 DNA: TGTGCCAGCAGCTTAGTTACAGGAAAAGAGACCCAGTACTTC. This codes for CASSLVTGKETQYF.